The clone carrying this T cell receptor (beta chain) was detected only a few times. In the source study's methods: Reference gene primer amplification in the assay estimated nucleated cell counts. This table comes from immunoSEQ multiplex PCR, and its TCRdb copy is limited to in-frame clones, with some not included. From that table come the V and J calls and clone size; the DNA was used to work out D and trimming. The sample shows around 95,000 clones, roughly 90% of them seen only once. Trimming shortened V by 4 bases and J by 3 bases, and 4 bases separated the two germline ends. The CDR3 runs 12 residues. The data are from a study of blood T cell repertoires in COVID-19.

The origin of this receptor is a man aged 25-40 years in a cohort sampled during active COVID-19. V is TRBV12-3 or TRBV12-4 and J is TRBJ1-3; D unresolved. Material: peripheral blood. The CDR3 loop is CASSSGGNTIYF. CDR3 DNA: TGTGCCAGCAGTTCCGGTGGAAACACCATATATTTT.